This note documents a single T cell receptor (beta chain) sequence. Its antigen is as yet unknown. The CDR3 is made up of 13 amino acids. Germline values: CDR1 SGDLS, CDR2 YYNGEE. The ends were cut back, 5 bases at V and 13 bases at J, with 16 bases in the middle. This entry belongs to a study of graft-versus-host responses after intestinal transplantation. Study at large: The transplants performed in recipients were multivisceral, liver-intestinal, or isolated intestinal. General study findings and limits: Early post-transplant HvG declines showed an association with peak circulating GvH clone levels. High graft-versus-host to host-versus-graft T cell clonal ratios marked allografts of patients with graft-donor macrochimerism. GvH clones turned up in recipient marrow; some had shown up first in ileum or blood.

Clones were read by immunoSEQ multiplex PCR, and TCRdb kept only the in-frame ones, dropping some. The sample carries some 77,000 clones, about 90% recorded once. The sample in question was PBMCs, obtained 98 days after intestinal transplantation. V is TRBV9 and J is TRBJ1-6, with D possibly matching TRBD1 (6 bases). The clonotype originates from a human patient who received an intestinal transplant, so some T cells may come from the graft donor. In DNA, the CDR3 is TGTGCCAGCAGTCCCCCGGGGGGGGCTCCCCTCCACTTT. It encodes CASSPPGGAPLHF. Drawing the rest from reference TRBV9 and TRBJ1-6, the complete variable domain is DSGVTQTPKHLITATGQRVTLRCSPRSGDLSVYWYQQSLDQGLQFLIQYYNGEERAKGNILERFSAQQFPDLHSELNLSSLELGDSALYFCASSPPGGAPLHFGNGTRLTVT.